The 26 T cell receptor beta chains below come from one sample, sequenced in a study of blood T cells in healthy people across ages. A second PCR, run for roughly 7 to 12 cycles, used a sample-barcoded 5' primer plus a J-beta primer mix. MiXCR, run by TCRdb on the 5' RACE reads, gives a single entry per CDR3 protein. The data contain about 600,000 distinct CDR3 sequences, more than 45% of them singletons. Material for sequencing was blood. These receptors originate from an elderly man in good health.

CDR3 sequence reads: CASSYSGTSNQPQHF. CDR3 DNA: TGTGCCAGCAGTTATTCCGGGACTTCAAATCAGCCCCAGCATTTT. This chain links TRBV6-5 with TRBJ1-5, with D maybe TRBD1 (5 bases). Germline assignment: CDR1 MNHEY and CDR2 SVGAGI. The CDR3 totals 15 residues. V lost 3 bases and J 4 bases, leaving 13 bases between the germline ends.

In this sample, this clonotype turned up a few times. The chain employs TRBV6-5 and TRBJ1-1, with TRBD1 matching 8 bases. The CDR3 has 14 amino acids. V dropped 6 bases and J dropped 2; count of bases not matched to a gene: 5. Germline V gene lookup returns CDR1 MNHEY and CDR2 SVGAGI. DNA of the CDR3: TGTGCCAGCAGGTCGGACAGGGTCAACACTGAAGCTTTCTTT. Protein sequence: CASRSDRVNTEAFF.

The chain combines TRBV10-3 with TRBJ1-6; tentatively, D is TRBD1 (5 bases). CDR1 ENHRY and CDR2 SYGVKD come from the germline V gene. The CDR3 loop spans 13 amino acids. V lost 4 bases and J lost 7, with 8 bases in between. CDR3: CAISAGGNSPLHF. Written as DNA, the CDR3 is TGTGCCATCAGTGCGGGGGGGAATTCACCCCTCCACTTT.

The chain has TRBV5-1 and TRBJ2-7; 11 bases fit TRBD1. The DNA end is a closer match to TRBJ2-5, so the J assignment may be wrong. This CDR3 is built from 16 residues. The germline V gene encodes CDR1 SGHRS and CDR2 YFSETQ. CDR3 amino acids: CASSLIGTGGQETQYF. For the CDR3, the DNA is TGCGCCAGCAGCTTAATCGGGACAGGGGGCCAAGAGACCCAGTACTTC.

The V call is TRBV4-3, the J call TRBJ2-7, with D tentatively TRBD2 (5 bases). The V gene's germline CDR1 is LGHNA and CDR2 YSLEER. The CDR3 is 15 amino acids. Between the trimmed V and J ends, which lost 0 bases and 0 bases, there was a span of 9 bases. The CDR3 DNA follows: TGCGCCAGCAGCCAAGAGGTGCGGGCCTCCTACGAGCAGTACTTC. This codes for CASSQEVRASYEQYF.

This clonotype was observed a few times. The chain employs TRBV20-1 and TRBJ2-1, with 7 bases matching TRBD1. Trimming at V came to 3 bases and at J to 9 bases, leaving 8 bases not matched to a gene. CDR1 DFQATT and CDR2 SNEGSKA come from the germline V gene (reference sequence). The CDR3 contains 13 residues. CDR3 nucleotide sequence: TGCAGTGCTAGGCTTGACAGGGCCGGTGAGCAGTTCTTC. Translating gives CSARLDRAGEQFF.

This clonotype was observed a few times. The gene calls are TRBV7-2 and TRBJ2-3; D is possibly TRBD1 (6 bases). The CDR3 loop spans 14 amino acids. Trimming took 1 base from V and 5 from J, leaving 10 bases between them. From germline, CDR1 is SGHTA and CDR2 FQGNSA. The chain's CDR3 is CASSLETGLDTQYF. In DNA form, the CDR3 reads TGTGCCAGCAGCTTAGAAACAGGGTTAGATACGCAGTATTTT.

The chain combines TRBV10-3 with TRBJ2-3, with 10 bases aligning to TRBD1. The CDR3 sequence is 13 residues long. CDR1 and CDR2 from the germline V gene are ENHRY and SYGVKD. V lost 11 bases, J lost 4 bases, and 6 bases stayed unmatched. CDR3 region: CAARTGGSDTQYF. The CDR3 DNA reads TGTGCCGCCAGGACAGGGGGTTCAGATACGCAGTATTTT.

The chain combines TRBV2 with TRBJ2-3; perhaps TRBD1 as D (6 bases). Germline V gene lookup returns CDR1 SNHLY and CDR2 FYNNEI. Trimming took off 5 bases at V and 4 bases at J, with 19 bases between the two ends. The length of the CDR3 is 16 residues. DNA for the CDR3: TGTGCCAGCAGTCTGGACAGCCCAATGGGGGCAGATACGCAGTATTTT. This translates into CASSLDSPMGADTQYF.

The chain employs TRBV9 and TRBJ2-3, with TRBD2 matching over 9 bases. Trimming took 4 bases from V and 3 from J; bases not matched to a gene: 9. The CDR3 consists of 16 residues. Germline V CDR1 and CDR2: SGDLS, YYNGEE. The DNA for the CDR3 is TGTGCCAGCAGCTCCCGGACTAGCGTTAGGACAGATACGCAGTATTTT. Translating it yields CASSSRTSVRTDTQYF.

V is TRBV20-1 and J is TRBJ1-5, with D unresolved. Germline values: CDR1 DFQATT, CDR2 SNEGSKA (reference sequence). CDR3 length: 12 residues. Here the CDR3 reads CSLGWSNQPQHF. The CDR3 DNA reads TGCAGCCTTGGATGGTCCAATCAGCCCCAGCATTTT.

This clonotype was detected only a few times. The gene calls are TRBV6-5 and TRBJ1-2; D is undetermined. The CDR3 loop spans 13 amino acids. Trimming removed 6 bases at V and 4 bases at J, with 12 bases between. Looked up from germline, CDR1 is MNHEY and CDR2 is SVGAGI. The CDR3 sequence is CASRPDTFYGYTF. CDR3 nucleotide sequence: TGTGCCAGCAGACCCGACACGTTCTATGGCTACACCTTC.

This clonotype was observed a handful of times. Written as DNA, the CDR3 is TGTGCCAGCAGCCCGATCGAGGGGGCCGGTGAAAAACTGTTTTTT. The encoded protein is CASSPIEGAGEKLFF. The chain joins TRBV7-9 to TRBJ1-4; the match to TRBD1 covers 7 bases. This CDR3 contains 15 residues. Looked up from germline, CDR1 is SEHNR and CDR2 is FQNEAQ (reference sequence). Trimming at V came to 5 bases and at J to 7 bases, leaving 10 bases not matched to a gene.

The chain couples TRBV20-1 to TRBJ1-1; TRBD1 matches 7 bases. Per germline, CDR1 DFQATT and CDR2 SNEGSKA (reference sequence). CDR3 length equals 14 residues. With V trimmed by 3 bases and J by 7 bases, 11 bases remained unmatched. CDR3 in DNA: TGCAGTGCTAGGCCCGACAGGGAAACTAATGAAGCTTTCTTT. This sequence encodes CSARPDRETNEAFF.

This chain connects TRBV4-3 to TRBJ2-4; D possibly corresponds to TRBD1 (6 bases). Looked up from germline, CDR1 is LGHNA and CDR2 is YSLEER. There are 15 residues in the CDR3. V lost 1 base and J 6 bases, leaving 13 bases between the germline ends. CDR3 sequence: CASSQVSGTINIQYF. The CDR3 DNA is TGCGCCAGCAGCCAAGTCTCTGGGACAATAAACATTCAGTACTTC.

Details on this clonotype: The junction does not match germline at one end; this may be a read error. The chain couples TRBV18 to TRBJ1-2; D gene unclear. The length of the CDR3 is 14 residues. Germline V gene sequence: CDR1 KGHSH, CDR2 LQKENI. The chain's CDR3 is CACSPLEADYGYTF. CDR3 bases: TGTGCCTGCTCACCATTGGAGGCGGATTATGGCTACACCTTC. Together with reference TRBV18 and TRBJ1-2, the CDR3 gives the full variable domain: NAGVMQNPRHLVRRRGQEARLRCSPMKGHSHVYWYRQLPEEGLKFMVYLQKENIIDESGMPKERFSAEFPKEGPSILRIQQVVRGDSAAYFCACSPLEADYGYTFGSGTRLTVV.

The V call is TRBV20-1, the J call TRBJ2-5, with a weak D call TRBD2 (7 bases). The CDR3 contains 16 residues. Trimming took off 1 base at V and 5 bases at J, with 20 bases between the two ends. Germline V gene data show CDR1 as DFQATT and CDR2 as SNEGSKA (reference sequence). The chain's CDR3 is CSARAGGPGAKETQYF. The CDR3, as DNA: TGCAGTGCTAGAGCGGGGGGACCGGGGGCCAAGGAGACCCAGTACTTC.

The chain employs TRBV2 and TRBJ2-7; D ambiguous. V was clipped by 6 bases and J by 3 bases, with 9 bases between them. The CDR3 contains 12 residues. The germline CDR1 and CDR2 sequences are SNHLY and FYNNEI. The CDR3 DNA reads as TGTGCCAGCAGCGAGCAGGACTACGAGCAGTACTTC. Its translation is CASSEQDYEQYF.

This clonotype has a count of ten or more. This chain uses TRBV4-3 with TRBJ2-7; 7 bases are shared with TRBD2. After removal of 2 bases from V and 2 bases from J, the junction contained 3 bases not matched to a gene. Germline V lookup: CDR1 LGHNA, CDR2 YSLEER. CDR3 length equals 14 residues. The CDR3: CASSQYSGAYEQYF. The CDR3 DNA is TGCGCCAGCAGCCAATACAGCGGGGCCTACGAGCAGTACTTC.

There are many counts of this clonotype. The chain links TRBV4-2 to TRBJ1-4; weak D call: TRBD1 (6 bases). In germline, CDR1 is LGHNA, CDR2 YNFKEQ. V was pared by 2 bases and J by 10 bases, with 17 bases between. CDR3 length equals 15 residues. The CDR3 coding sequence is TGTGCCAGCAGCCAATCGGACAGTAGAGACAGAAAACTGTTTTTT. Translating it yields CASSQSDSRDRKLFF.

The table lists this clonotype with a count of one. The chain has TRBV6-2 or TRBV6-3 and TRBJ1-1; 7 bases align to TRBD1. V shed 5 bases and J 5 bases; nucleotides not matched to a gene: 11. CDR3 length equals 15 residues. Germline lookup yields CDR1 MNHEY and CDR2 SVGEGT. The CDR3 DNA reads as TGTGCCAGCAGTGACTACTCTGAGGGGGCGACTGAAGCTTTCTTT. This sequence encodes CASSDYSEGATEAFF.

The sample holds a few counts of this clonotype. A read error may produce the germline difference seen at one junction end. The J gene is TRBJ1-4, the V gene TRBV28, with a possible D match to TRBD1 (5 bases). The CDR3 loop spans 14 amino acids. Germline CDR1 MDHEN, CDR2 SYDVKM. The CDR3 region has the DNA TGTGCCAGCGGGGCGTTCGGAACTTATGAAAAACTGTTTTTT. Translating gives CASGAFGTYEKLFF. Supplemented by reference TRBV28 and TRBJ1-4, the full variable domain reads DVKVTQSSRYLVKRTGEKVFLECVQDMDHENMFWYRQDPGLGLRLIYFSYDVKMKEKGDIPEGYSVSREKKERFSLILESASTNQTSMYLCASGAFGTYEKLFFGSGTQLSVL.

In this sample, this clonotype turned up once. The chain combines TRBV3-1 with TRBJ1-1; D is ambiguous. This CDR3 is 13 amino acids long. Germline V lookup: CDR1 LGHDT, CDR2 YNNKEL (reference sequence). The germline V and J ends were trimmed by 0 bases and 7 bases, with 9 bases remaining between them. In DNA form, the CDR3 reads TGTGCCAGCAGCCAAGAGCGGTTTAGTGAAGCTTTCTTT. Its translation is CASSQERFSEAFF.

This clonotype was counted between two and nine times. The chain links TRBV12-3 or TRBV12-4 to TRBJ1-1; weak D call: TRBD1 (6 bases). Deletions cut 6 bases from V and 8 bases from J, with 10 bases between. The CDR3 totals 11 residues. CDR3 coding DNA: TGTGCCAGCAGGGGCACAGGGGAAGCTTTCTTT. Amino acids: CASRGTGEAFF.

V gene TRBV7-9 combines with J gene TRBJ2-1; 8 bases agree with TRBD2. J was trimmed by 5 bases and V by 4 bases; bases with no gene match: 13. The CDR3 totals 17 residues. Germline CDR1 and CDR2: SEHNR and FQNEAQ (reference sequence). CDR3 nucleotides: TGTGCCAGCAGCTCGCCTCTAATGCGGGAGGTCAACAATGAGCAGTTCTTC. Translated: CASSSPLMREVNNEQFF. The variable domain in full, completed from reference TRBV7-9 and TRBJ2-1, reads DTGVSQNPRHKITKRGQNVTFRCDPISEHNRLYWYRQTLGQGPEFLTYFQNEAQLEKSRLLSDRFSAERPKGSFSTLEIQRTEQGDSAMYLCASSSPLMREVNNEQFFGPGTRLTVL.

The sample holds many counts of this clonotype. The chain carries TRBV20-1 and TRBJ1-6; weak D call: TRBD1 (6 bases). The V and J ends lost 4 bases and 6 bases respectively, with 16 bases between them. Germline-derived CDR1 and CDR2 are DFQATT and SNEGSKA (reference sequence). CDR3 length: 15 residues. The CDR3 bases are TGCAGTGCTAAGGACAGACGAATCGCTAATTCACCCCTCCACTTT. It specifies CSAKDRRIANSPLHF.